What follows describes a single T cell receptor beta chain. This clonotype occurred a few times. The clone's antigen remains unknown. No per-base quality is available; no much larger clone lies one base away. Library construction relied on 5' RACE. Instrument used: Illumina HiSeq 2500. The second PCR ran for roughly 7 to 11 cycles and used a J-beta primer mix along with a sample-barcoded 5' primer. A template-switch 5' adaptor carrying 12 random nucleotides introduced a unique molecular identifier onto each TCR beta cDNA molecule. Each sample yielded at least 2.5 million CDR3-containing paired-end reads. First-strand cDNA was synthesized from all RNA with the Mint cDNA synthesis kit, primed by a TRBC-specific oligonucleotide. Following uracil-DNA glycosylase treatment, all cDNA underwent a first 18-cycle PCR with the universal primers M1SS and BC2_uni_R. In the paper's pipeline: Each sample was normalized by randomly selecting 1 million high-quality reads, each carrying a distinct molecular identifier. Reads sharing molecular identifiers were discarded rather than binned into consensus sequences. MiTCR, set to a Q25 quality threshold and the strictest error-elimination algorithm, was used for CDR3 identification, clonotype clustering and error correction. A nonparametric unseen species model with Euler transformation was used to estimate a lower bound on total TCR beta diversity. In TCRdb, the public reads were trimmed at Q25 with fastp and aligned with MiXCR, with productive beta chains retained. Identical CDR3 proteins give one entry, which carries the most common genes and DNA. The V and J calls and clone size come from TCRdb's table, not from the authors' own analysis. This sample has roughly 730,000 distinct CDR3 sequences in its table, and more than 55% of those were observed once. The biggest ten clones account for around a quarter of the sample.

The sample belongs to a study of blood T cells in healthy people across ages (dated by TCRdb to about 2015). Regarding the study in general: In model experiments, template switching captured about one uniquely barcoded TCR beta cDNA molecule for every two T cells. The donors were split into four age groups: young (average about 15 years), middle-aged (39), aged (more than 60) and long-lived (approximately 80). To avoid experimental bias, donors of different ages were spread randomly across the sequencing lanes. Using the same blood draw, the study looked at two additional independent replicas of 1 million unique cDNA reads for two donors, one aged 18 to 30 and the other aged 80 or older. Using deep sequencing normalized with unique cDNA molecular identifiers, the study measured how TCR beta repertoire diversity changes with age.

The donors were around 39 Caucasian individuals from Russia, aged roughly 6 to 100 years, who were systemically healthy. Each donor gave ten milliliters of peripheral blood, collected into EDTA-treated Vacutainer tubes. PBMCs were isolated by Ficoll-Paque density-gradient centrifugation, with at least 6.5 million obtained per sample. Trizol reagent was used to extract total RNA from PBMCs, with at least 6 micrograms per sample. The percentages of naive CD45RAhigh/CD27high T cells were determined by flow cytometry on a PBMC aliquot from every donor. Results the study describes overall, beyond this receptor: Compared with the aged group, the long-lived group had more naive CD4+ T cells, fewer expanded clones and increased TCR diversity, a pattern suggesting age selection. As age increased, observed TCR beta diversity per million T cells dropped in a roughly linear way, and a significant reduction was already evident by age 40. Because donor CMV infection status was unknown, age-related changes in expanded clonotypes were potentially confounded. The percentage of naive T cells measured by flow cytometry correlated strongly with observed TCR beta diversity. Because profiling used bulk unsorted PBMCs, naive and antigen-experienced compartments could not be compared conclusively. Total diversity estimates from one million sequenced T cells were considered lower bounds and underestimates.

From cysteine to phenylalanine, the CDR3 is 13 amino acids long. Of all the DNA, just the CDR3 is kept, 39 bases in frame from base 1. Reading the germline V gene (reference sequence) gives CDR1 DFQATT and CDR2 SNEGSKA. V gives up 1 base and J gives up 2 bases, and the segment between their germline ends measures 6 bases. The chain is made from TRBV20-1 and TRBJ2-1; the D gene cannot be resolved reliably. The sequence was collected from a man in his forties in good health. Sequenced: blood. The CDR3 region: CSARGPTYNEQFF. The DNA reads TGCAGTGCTAGAGGTCCTACCTACAATGAGCAGTTCTTC.